The present entry profiles one T cell receptor beta chain with its context. The antigen remains undetermined. Trimming took 2 bases from V and 5 from J, leaving 9 bases between them. Germline V gives CDR1 MGHRA, CDR2 YSYEKL. This CDR3 has 13 residues. These data are taken from a study of cytomegalovirus exposure and HLA in healthy donors. Broader study findings: An analysis done earlier found most TCR beta V segments productive about 90% or about 30% of the time.

Use of 60 Vbeta and 13 Jbeta primers characterized the PCR. Sequenced by immunoSEQ multiplex PCR; TCRdb stores in-frame clones only, minus some. Of about 69,000 clones in the sample, about 74% were seen once. This chain joins TRBV4-1 and TRBJ2-5; D ambiguous. Sequencing used PBMCs. The TCR was taken from a woman in her sixties or seventies in good health and CMV-seropositive. The CDR3 DNA follows: TGCGCCAGCAGCCAAAACCAAGCGGAGACCCAGTACTTC. Translating it yields CASSQNQAETQYF.